This is a list of T cell receptor beta chains from one sample in a study of blood T cell repertoires in COVID-19. Method: immunoSEQ multiplex PCR; TCRdb's copy keeps in-frame clones and lacks some. The table includes approximately 100,000 clones, just over 85% detected once. The sample taken for sequencing was peripheral blood. All receptors derive from a human donor in a cohort sampled during active COVID-19. CDR3s include the opening cysteine and the closing phenylalanine or tryptophan. A D gene is named only where the DNA matches it firmly. Part of the rows lack a size; the others show once, few, many or a class for expanded clones.

J | D | V | size | DNA | CDR3
TRBJ1-1 | TRBD1 | TRBV4-1 | few | TGCGCCAGCAGCCACCTGTCCGGGACAGGCGGATTAGCTTTCTTT | CASSHLSGTGGLAFF
TRBJ2-7 | TRBD2 | TRBV2 | - | TGTGCCAGCAGGACGGGACTAGTCTACGAGCAGTACTTC | CASRTGLVYEQYF
TRBJ2-1 | TRBD2 | TRBV19 | - | TGTGCCAGTAGTTCTTCGACTAGCGGGAGGAATGAGCAGTTCTTC | CASSSSTSGRNEQFF
TRBJ1-2 | TRBD1 | TRBV27 | - | TGTGCCAGCAGTCCCTCCGGGACAGGGGTTGGCTACACCTTC | CASSPSGTGVGYTF
TRBJ2-3 | - | TRBV4-3 | - | TGCGCCAGCAGCCAAGATCTCGGACAGCTTAGGGTTACGCAGTATTTT | CASSQDLGQLRVTQYF
TRBJ2-5 | - | TRBV13 | - | TGTGCCAGCAGCTTAGGTCCGGGGGGCGAGACCCAGTACTTC | CASSLGPGGETQYF
TRBJ2-1 | TRBD1 | TRBV5-1 | - | TGCGCCAGCAGCTTCCGAGGGGGCGCCGGCTACAATGAGCAGTTCTTC | CASSFRGGAGYNEQFF
TRBJ1-3 | - | TRBV19 | once | TGTGCCAGTAGTATAGATCAGACAGCTGGAAACACCATATATTTT | CASSIDQTAGNTIYF
TRBJ2-7 | TRBD1 | TRBV3-1/TRBV3-2 | - | TGTGCCAGCAGCCCGGCGGGACAGGGAATGGTGCAGTACTTC | CASSPAGQGMVQYF
TRBJ1-2 | - | TRBV7-8 | - | TGTGCCAGCAGCCCCCGGGGGGTGGGAAGGGGTTCGGACTATGGCTACACCTTC | CASSPRGVGRGSDYGYTF
TRBJ2-1 | - | TRBV5-5 | - | TGTGCCAGCAGCTTGGAGGGGCGCAATGAGCAGTTCTTC | CASSLEGRNEQFF
TRBJ1-4 | - | TRBV4-2 | - | TGTGCCAGCAGCCAAGATGGTCAGGTAGATGAAAAACTGTTTTTT | CASSQDGQVDEKLFF
TRBJ1-1 | TRBD1 | TRBV7-3 | - | TGTGCCAGCAGCCAGGCAGGGGGCATCACTGAAGCTTTCTTT | CASSQAGGITEAFF
TRBJ2-7 | - | TRBV2 | - | TGTGCCAGCAGGGAAGGGGTCGGGGACACCTTCTGGGACTACGAGCAGTACTTC | CASREGVGDTFWDYEQYF
TRBJ2-2 | - | TRBV7-2 | - | TGTGCCAGCAGCCCCCAGGGGGGATGGGGCGGGGAGCTGTTTTTT | CASSPQGGWGGELFF
TRBJ1-5 | TRBD1 | TRBV7-8 | - | TGTGCCAGCAGCGCGACAGGGCTCGGCCAGCCCCAGCATTTT | CASSATGLGQPQHF
TRBJ1-5 | TRBD1 | TRBV6-6 | - | TGTGCCAGCACCCGGGACAGGTTCAATCAGCCCCAGCATTTT | CASTRDRFNQPQHF
TRBJ2-3 | TRBD1 | TRBV7-2 | - | TGTGCCAGCAGCCCACAGGGGTATAGTGATACGCAGTATTTT | CASSPQGYSDTQYF
TRBJ2-3 | TRBD2 | TRBV28 | - | TGTGCCAGCAGATCGGGACTAGCGGGAGTAGGAAAAGATACGCAGTATTTT | CASRSGLAGVGKDTQYF
TRBJ1-5 | - | TRBV2 | - | TGTGCCAGCAAAAAGGGGCAGATCAATCAGCCCCAGCATTTT | CASKKGQINQPQHF
TRBJ1-5 | TRBD1 | TRBV6-5 | - | TGTGCCAGCAACCGGGACAGGACCTCCAATCAGCCCCAGCATTTT | CASNRDRTSNQPQHF
TRBJ2-1 | - | TRBV7-3 | - | TGTGCCAGCAGCTTAACCCGGGGTAACAATGAGCAGTTCTTC | CASSLTRGNNEQFF
TRBJ2-1 | TRBD2 | TRBV6-5 | - | TGTGCCAGCACCGTCACTAGCGGGGGGGCAAATGAGCAGTTCTTC | CASTVTSGGANEQFF
TRBJ1-1 | - | TRBV5-4 | - | TGTGCCAGCAGCTTGGAGGGTACGAGGGCTGAAGCTTTCTTT | CASSLEGTRAEAFF
TRBJ1-5 | TRBD1 | TRBV10-2 | - | TGCGCCAGCGGGACAGGGGGCACTCAGCCCCAGCATTTT | CASGTGGTQPQHF
TRBJ1-2 | TRBD1 | TRBV27 | - | TGTGCCAGCAGTCCTTCCGGGACAGAGGGAAGGGGTGGCTACACCTTC | CASSPSGTEGRGGYTF
TRBJ2-2 | - | TRBV18 | - | TGTGCCAGCTCACGACAGCTAGACACCGGGGAGCTGTTTTTT | CASSRQLDTGELFF
TRBJ1-2 | TRBD1 | TRBV12-3/TRBV12-4 | - | TGTGCCAGCAGTTCAAAGACAGGGGATGGCTACACCTTC | CASSSKTGDGYTF
TRBJ1-1 | - | TRBV30 | - | TGTGCCTGGAGGGGTTTGGGGGCCTACACTGAAGCTTTCTTT | CAWRGLGAYTEAFF
TRBJ2-5 | TRBD1 | TRBV9 | - | TGTGCCAGCAGCGTAGATCAGGGGGTCCAAGAGACCCAGTACTTC | CASSVDQGVQETQYF
TRBJ1-1 | - | TRBV19 | - | TGTGCCAGTACCCCAGGGGCAGGGCCCTCTGAAGCTTTCTTT | CASTPGAGPSEAFF
TRBJ1-6 | - | TRBV6-1 | - | TGTGCCAGCAGTGAAGCCATTCGGGATTCACCCCTCCACTTT | CASSEAIRDSPLHF
TRBJ1-6 | - | TRBV24-1 | - | TGTGCCTCCTCGGGGAGCTCCTATAATTCACCCCTCCACTTT | CASSGSSYNSPLHF
TRBJ2-2 | - | TRBV19 | - | TGTGCCAGTAGCCCCGGGGGAGTCACCGGGGAGCTGTTTTTT | CASSPGGVTGELFF
TRBJ1-3 | - | TRBV7-2 | - | TGTGCCAGCAGCCCCAGACGGACAGCCGGAAACACCATATATTTT | CASSPRRTAGNTIYF
TRBJ1-2 | - | TRBV7-9 | - | TGTGCCAGCAGCTTAGGGAGTGGCTACACCTTC | CASSLGSGYTF
TRBJ2-2 | TRBD2 | TRBV9 | once | TGTGCCAGCAGCAGGACTAGCGGACCGAACACCGGGGAGCTGTTTTTT | CASSRTSGPNTGELFF
TRBJ1-3 | TRBD1 | TRBV5-6 | - | TGTGCCAGCAGCCGCCCTGGGACAGGGACTGGAAACACCATATATTTT | CASSRPGTGTGNTIYF
TRBJ2-1 | TRBD2 | TRBV7-2 | - | TGTGCCAGCAGCTTACAGGGGACTAGCGGGGGGAATGAGCAGTTCTTC | CASSLQGTSGGNEQFF
TRBJ2-3 | TRBD2 | TRBV3-1/TRBV3-2 | - | TGTGCCAGCAGCCAAGGAGCGGGGGGGCCAGATACGCAGTATTTT | CASSQGAGGPDTQYF
TRBJ2-5 | TRBD2 | TRBV7-2 | - | TGTGCCAGCAGCTCTAGTCGACTAGCCCAAGAGACCCAGTACTTC | CASSSSRLAQETQYF
TRBJ2-3 | - | TRBV9 | - | TGTGCCAGCAGCGTGGGACAACTTCTTAGCACAGATACGCAGTATTTT | CASSVGQLLSTDTQYF
TRBJ1-6 | - | TRBV4-1 | - | TGCGCCAGCAGCCGAGGGCCCGTTAATTCACCCCTCCACTTT | CASSRGPVNSPLHF
TRBJ1-5 | - | TRBV18 | - | TGTGCCAGCTCCTCCGGGACTGGGGCCAATCAGCCCCAGCATTTT | CASSSGTGANQPQHF
TRBJ2-7 | TRBD1 | TRBV27 | - | TGTGCCAGCAGTGCCAAGGGACAGTTTAGCTCCTACGAGCAGTACTTC | CASSAKGQFSSYEQYF
TRBJ2-1 | TRBD2 | TRBV11-2 | - | TGTGCCAGCAGCCCGACTAGCGGGGGACCCAATGAGCAGTTCTTC | CASSPTSGGPNEQFF
TRBJ2-3 | TRBD1 | TRBV9 | - | TGTGCCAGCAGCCCACAGGGGGGACGTGTCACAGATACGCAGTATTTT | CASSPQGGRVTDTQYF
TRBJ2-6 | - | TRBV7-9 | - | TGTGCCAGCAGCTTAGTCGGCTCTGGGGCCAACGTCCTGACTTTC | CASSLVGSGANVLTF
TRBJ2-2 | - | TRBV4-3 | - | TGCGCCAGCAGCCAAGTAGGCCGAGGGGGGGAGCTGTTTTTT | CASSQVGRGGELFF